Following are 18 T cell receptor beta chains from one sample sequenced in a study of human T cells and chemical hapten exposure. Time point defined: pre-sensitization, week 0. Treatment denoted: therapeutic diphenylcyclopropenone sensitization with weekly scalp DPC. TCRdb re-derived calls from the RACE reads in MiXCR, one entry per CDR3 protein. The sample comprises some 98,000 distinct CDR3 sequences, 11% of which are singletons, and about 3.1% rests with the top ten. Specimen: whole blood, collected in connection with sensitization to the hapten diphenylcyclopropenone (DPC). The receptors were sampled from a woman in her sixties or seventies with alopecia areata. Some clones in this sample may be carry-over from other donors' samples.

This clonotype was counted ten times or more. DNA of the CDR3: TGTGCCAGCAGGAGGGGGGAGGCGCTTAACTATGGCTACACCTTC. Translating gives CASRRGEALNYGYTF. The chain uses TRBV6-1 and TRBJ1-2, with D perhaps matching TRBD1 (6 bases). This CDR3 is 15 amino acids long. The germline CDR1 and CDR2 sequences are MNHNS and SASEGT. Trimming removed 6 bases from V and 1 base from J, with 15 bases in between.

This clonotype was seen many times. The gene calls are TRBV29-1 and TRBJ1-1; no clear D gene. Germline CDR1 is SQVTM and CDR2 is ANQGSEA. This CDR3 has 12 residues. V lost 0 bases and J lost 10, with 12 bases in between. The CDR3 spells CSVEDGGRRAFF. The CDR3 DNA reads as TGCAGCGTTGAAGATGGTGGACGTCGAGCTTTCTTT.

This clonotype was recorded many times. This sequence joins TRBV7-8 and TRBJ1-2; D ambiguous. V lost 4 bases to trimming and J lost 4 bases, with 13 bases between them. The germline V gene has CDR1 SGHVS and CDR2 FQNEAQ. CDR3 length: 14 amino acids. The CDR3 DNA follows: TGTGCCAGCAGCTCCAGAGGGAGGACCTATGGCTACACCTTC. It is translated as CASSSRGRTYGYTF.

The gene calls are TRBV6-6 and TRBJ1-2, with a tentative D call TRBD1 (5 bases). The CDR3 length is 15 residues. CDR1 MNHNY and CDR2 SVGAGI come from the germline V gene (reference sequence). Trimming cost V 4 bases and J 4 bases, with 16 bases left between them. The CDR3 protein is CASSWNRDAGYGYTF. CDR3 in DNA: TGTGCCAGCAGTTGGAACCGGGACGCCGGCTATGGCTACACCTTC.

This clonotype was detected ten times or more. The chain links TRBV28 to TRBJ1-1; TRBD1 is a possible D gene (6 bases). The ends were cut back, 6 bases at V and 6 bases at J, with 14 bases in the middle. The CDR3 has 13 amino acids. Germline V gives CDR1 MDHEN, CDR2 SYDVKM. The CDR3 loop is CASRVGGAAEAFF. The CDR3 DNA follows: TGTGCCAGCAGGGTGGGGGGCGCGGCTGAAGCTTTCTTT.

The chain couples TRBV7-3 to TRBJ2-3, with 9 bases fitting TRBD1. Germline V gene data show CDR1 as SGHTA and CDR2 as FQGTGA. J lost 3 bases, V lost 5 bases, and 6 bases had no gene match. This CDR3 has 15 residues. This CDR3 is CASSRGDRATDTQYF. The CDR3 DNA reads TGTGCCAGCAGCCGAGGGGACAGGGCTACAGATACGCAGTATTTT. Complete variable domain (other parts from reference TRBV7-3 and TRBJ2-3): GAGVSQTPSNKVTEKGKYVELRCDPISGHTALYWYRQSLGQGPEFLIYFQGTGAADDSGLPNDRFFAVRPEGSVSTLKIQRTERGDSAVYLCASSRGDRATDTQYFGPGTRLTVL.

On this clonotype: This may be a read error: a much more frequent sequence differs by one nucleotide. The CDR3 reads CANSPGEAAENYGYTF. In DNA form, the CDR3 reads TGTGCCAACTCACCCGGGGAGGCTGCTGAAAACTATGGCTACACCTTC. V and J are TRBV18 and TRBJ1-2; no clear D. This CDR3 is built from 16 residues. From germline, CDR1 is KGHSH and CDR2 LQKENI.

The V and J genes are TRBV20-1 and TRBJ2-5; the D call may be TRBD1 or TRBD2 (5 bases each). Germline-derived CDR1 and CDR2 are DFQATT and SNEGSKA (reference sequence). The CDR3 sequence is 14 residues long. The CDR3 sequence is CSAPGVRAQETQYF. The DNA of the CDR3 is TGCAGCGCCCCCGGGGTCAGGGCCCAAGAGACCCAGTACTTC.

This clonotype occurred many times. The chain carries TRBV2 and TRBJ1-5; D remains ambiguous. The CDR3 spans 14 residues. V lost 7 bases and J lost 5, with 15 bases in between. Germline V gene data show CDR1 as SNHLY and CDR2 as FYNNEI. The CDR3 region is CASTESSKHQPQHF. CDR3 DNA sequence: TGTGCCAGCACCGAAAGCTCAAAACATCAGCCCCAGCATTTT.

On this clonotype itself: At one end the junction does not follow the germline gene, possibly because of a read error. The chain carries TRBV10-2 and TRBJ1-1, with D hard to call. The CDR3 covers 13 residues. Germline V gene data show CDR1 as WSHSY and CDR2 as SAAADI. CDR3 nucleotide sequence: TGCGCCAGCACTGAGGTAGAAGACACTGAAGCTTTCTTT. Its protein is CASTEVEDTEAFF.

This clonotype was observed a few times. The chain is built from TRBV12-3 or TRBV12-4 and TRBJ2-1, with TRBD2 as a possible D gene (6 bases). The CDR3 loop spans 14 amino acids. V was shortened by 2 bases and J by 5 bases, with 10 bases between the two germline ends. For the CDR3, the DNA is TGTGCCAGCAGTTTAATCAGGACTAACAATGAGCAGTTCTTC. Its protein is CASSLIRTNNEQFF.

This rearrangement joins TRBV20-1 to TRBJ2-3; 14 bases agree with TRBD2. CDR1 and CDR2 from the germline V gene are DFQATT and SNEGSKA (reference sequence). Losses at the gene ends were 5 bases for V and 11 bases for J; bases not matched to a gene: 12. There are 15 residues in the CDR3. The CDR3 nucleotides are TGCAGTGCTCCCCGGACTAGCGGGGGGCCCGGCAAGCAGTATTTT. This sequence encodes CSAPRTSGGPGKQYF.

This rearrangement joins TRBV20-1 to TRBJ2-3; no clear D gene. The CDR3 length is 13 residues. V shed 4 bases and J shed 1 base, with 9 bases lying between them. Germline lookup yields CDR1 DFQATT and CDR2 SNEGSKA (reference sequence). The CDR3 sequence: CSAKLGGTDTQYF. The DNA for the CDR3 is TGCAGTGCTAAACTTGGGGGCACAGATACGCAGTATTTT.

In its sample, this clonotype was seen many times. The chain uses TRBV18 and TRBJ2-2; 7 bases line up with TRBD1. This CDR3 is 15 amino acids long. CDR1 and CDR2 (germline): KGHSH, LQKENI. Germline trimming cut 6 bases from V and 1 base from J; bases unmatched to any gene: 5. The CDR3 DNA sequence: TGTGCCAGCTCGACAGGGACGGGGAACACCGGGGAGCTGTTTTTT. Protein product: CASSTGTGNTGELFF.

The chain links TRBV14 to TRBJ2-1, with D perhaps TRBD2 (5 bases). V shed 6 bases and J shed 0 bases, with 12 bases lying between them. CDR1 is SGHDN and CDR2 is FVKESK in the germline V gene. The CDR3 extends over 15 amino acids. DNA of the CDR3: TGTGCCAGCAGTTCCCCAGCGGTCTCCTACAATGAGCAGTTCTTC. It yields the protein CASSSPAVSYNEQFF.

This clonotype was counted only a few times. This rearrangement joins TRBV19 to TRBJ2-1, with 8 bases that match TRBD2. Trimming took 9 bases from V and 7 from J; bases not matched to a gene: 11. CDR1 is LNHDA and CDR2 is SQIVND in the germline V gene (reference sequence). The CDR3 is 14 residues long. The CDR3 nucleotides are TGTGCCAGCTGGGCCGGGGGGGCGTGGAATGAGCAGTTCTTC. The encoded protein is CASWAGGAWNEQFF.

The chain couples TRBV7-2 to TRBJ2-1, with 8 nucleotides matching TRBD2. V gave up 5 bases and J gave up 7 bases; unmatched junction bases: 7. Germline lookup yields CDR1 SGHTA and CDR2 FQGNSA. This CDR3 has 14 residues. This chain's CDR3 is CASSAGGARNEQFF. CDR3 in DNA: TGTGCCAGCAGCGCCGGGGGGGCTCGAAATGAGCAGTTCTTC.

This chain uses TRBV30 with TRBJ2-2; D is unclear. Germline CDR1 is GTSNPN and CDR2 is SVGIG (reference sequence). This CDR3 comprises 13 residues. V gave up 0 bases and J gave up 4 bases, with 6 bases separating them. Here the CDR3 reads CAWSVQSTGELFF. In DNA form, the CDR3 reads TGTGCCTGGAGTGTACAGTCCACCGGGGAGCTGTTTTTT. Full variable domain (remainder filled in from reference TRBV30 and TRBJ2-2): SQTIHQWPATLVQPVGSPLSLECTVEGTSNPNLYWYRQAAGRGLQLLFYSVGIGQISSEVPQNLSASRPQDRQFILSSKKLLLSDSGFYLCAWSVQSTGELFFGEGSRLTVL.